This TCR beta chain was obtained from a study of blood T cell repertoires in COVID-19. The overall study: Sites across the United States, Italy and Spain contributed samples from acute and convalescent COVID-19. From T cells, B-cell-depleted T cells, or PBMCs came the material, which was cDNA or gDNA.

As handled by the study authors: Nucleated cell number was recorded as an estimate derived from reference gene primer amplification. The table came from immunoSEQ multiplex PCR; TCRdb's copy has only in-frame clones and leaves some out. The V and J calls and the clone size are those of that table, but D and trimming were determined from the DNA. Here the sample spans 380,000 or so clones, about 88% being singletons. A Seattle source enrolled patients during active infection and followed them longitudinally. Germline CDR1 and CDR2: SGHTA and FQGNSA. There are 13 residues in the CDR3. V dropped 3 bases and J dropped 1 base, with 6 bases sitting between them.

Sequences were obtained from peripheral blood. The chain employs TRBV7-2 and TRBJ1-1; maybe TRBD1 (5 bases). The clonotype was recovered from a woman in her fifties or sixties with COVID-19, enrolled during active disease. The CDR3 DNA follows: TGTGCCAGCAGCTTCCAGGGGAACACTGAAGCTTTCTTT. This translates into CASSFQGNTEAFF.